This TCR beta chain is from a study of long-term antiretroviral therapy in people with HIV. Survey-level resolution applied to immunoSEQ assay v3.0. Produced via immunoSEQ multiplex PCR; TCRdb's table is partial and in-frame only. The sample yields roughly 42,000 clones, about nine tenths seen once. This clonotype was obtained from a woman in her fifties or sixties with HIV. The source was unsorted PBMCs, collected 1.2 years after starting antiretroviral therapy.

The CDR3 protein is CASSLVGIEGEAFF. The CDR3 nucleotides are TGTGCCAGCAGCTTGGTGGGAATCGAGGGTGAAGCTTTCTTT. The chain recombines TRBV5-4 with TRBJ1-1; D not resolved. V lost 0 bases to trimming and J lost 7 bases, with 13 bases between them. There are 14 residues in the CDR3. Germline V lookup: CDR1 SGHNT, CDR2 YYREEE (reference sequence).